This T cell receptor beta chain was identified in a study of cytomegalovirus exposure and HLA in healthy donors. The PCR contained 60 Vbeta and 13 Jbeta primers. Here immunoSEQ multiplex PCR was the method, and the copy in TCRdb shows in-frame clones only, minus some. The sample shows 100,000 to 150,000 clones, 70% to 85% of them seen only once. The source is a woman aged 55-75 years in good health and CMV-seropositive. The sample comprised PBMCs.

Here the CDR3 DNA reads TGTGCCAGCAGCCAAGAGGAGTCGGCAGTCGCTGGAAACACCATATATTTT. It translates to CASSQEESAVAGNTIYF. V gene TRBV4-2 combines with J gene TRBJ1-3; D unclear. Trimming took off 0 bases at V and 2 bases at J, with 14 bases between the two ends. In germline, CDR1 is LGHNA, CDR2 YNFKEQ. This CDR3 is 17 amino acids long.